A single sample gave rise to the 13 T cell receptor beta chains below, sequenced in a study of CD8 T cells in Susac syndrome. The RNA input was about 0.5 to 1 ug, and it was reverse transcribed with random hexamers. One entry per CDR3 protein results from TCRdb running MiXCR on the immunoSEQ multiplex PCR reads. Of 150,000 to 190,000 distinct CDR3 sequences listed, approximately 94% are singletons. Input material: CD8+ T cells from PBMCs. Every receptor here comes from a human donor with multiple sclerosis.

The chain recombines TRBV29-1 with TRBJ1-1; D is possibly TRBD1 (5 bases). The germline gives CDR1 SQVTM, CDR2 ANQGSEA. V shed 2 bases and J shed 1 base, with 11 bases lying between them. This CDR3 comprises 14 residues. The CDR3 spells CSVERDARNTEAFF. For the CDR3, the DNA is TGCAGCGTTGAAAGGGACGCAAGGAACACTGAAGCTTTCTTT.

The rearrangement links TRBV7-2 to TRBJ2-7, with 9 positions matching TRBD1. Germline V gives CDR1 SGHTA, CDR2 FQGNSA. Trimming removed 7 bases from V and 5 bases from J; junction bases left unmatched: 12. This CDR3 comprises 15 residues. The CDR3 DNA is TGTGCCAGCAACCTCAACAGGGGGCTGAGAGACGAGCAGTACTTC. Encoded protein: CASNLNRGLRDEQYF.

This chain joins TRBV7-9 and TRBJ2-7; D is undetermined. Germline V gene data show CDR1 as SEHNR and CDR2 as FQNEAQ (reference sequence). The ends were cut back, 0 bases at V and 2 bases at J, with 5 bases in the middle. The CDR3 is 13 residues long. DNA of the CDR3: TGTGCCAGCAGCTTAGCGGGGACCTACGAGCAGTACTTC. Its translation is CASSLAGTYEQYF.

This chain links TRBV12-3 or TRBV12-4 with TRBJ2-1; D assignment may be TRBD1 or TRBD2 (5 bases each). Between the trimmed V and J ends, which lost 8 bases and 8 bases, there was a span of 16 bases. This CDR3 comprises 13 residues. This CDR3 is CASLWGRRDEQFF. Written as DNA, the CDR3 is TGTGCCAGCTTGTGGGGACGACGGGATGAGCAGTTCTTC.

This clonotype was counted once. The chain employs TRBV7-7 and TRBJ2-1; tentatively, D is TRBD2 (5 bases). V was pared by 5 bases and J by 4 bases, with 15 bases between. The germline V gene encodes CDR1 SSHAT and CDR2 FNYEAQ (reference sequence). The CDR3 totals 15 residues. CDR3 in DNA: TGTGCCAGCAGCCCCGGTGCGACGGGGTACAATGAGCAGTTCTTC. Its translation is CASSPGATGYNEQFF.

This clonotype came up once. The rearrangement joins TRBV7-9 to TRBJ2-7, with D unresolved. This CDR3 has 11 amino acids. Trimming pared 9 bases from V and 2 bases from J, leaving 8 bases between. Germline CDR1 reads SEHNR; CDR2 reads FQNEAQ (reference sequence). CDR3 DNA: TGTGCCAGTGGGATGACCTACGAGCAGTACTTC. Translated, it gives CASGMTYEQYF.

This chain joins TRBV4-1 and TRBJ2-3, with D possibly matching TRBD1 (5 bases). Germline CDR1 reads MGHRA; CDR2 reads YSYEKL. The CDR3 runs to 14 residues. Trimming shortened V by 3 bases and J by 3 bases, and 10 bases separated the two germline ends. As DNA, the CDR3 is TGCGCCAGCAGCCACAGGGTTTCAACAGATACGCAGTATTTT. Its protein is CASSHRVSTDTQYF.

The chain carries TRBV5-1 and TRBJ1-2; weak D call: TRBD1 (6 bases). The CDR3 spans 15 residues. Germline CDR1 SGHRS, CDR2 YFSETQ. V shed 7 bases and J shed 3 bases, with 19 bases lying between them. The CDR3 DNA is TGCGCCAGCTACGGGATTAGGGACAACGACTATGGCTACACCTTC. Residues: CASYGIRDNDYGYTF.

This clonotype has a handful of counts. The V call is TRBV27, the J call TRBJ1-1; a weak D match, TRBD1 (6 bases). Germline CDR1 and CDR2: MNHEY and SMNVEV (reference sequence). This CDR3 comprises 13 residues. V lost 3 bases and J lost 5, with 10 bases in between. This CDR3 is CASSFGGRTEAFF. CDR3 DNA: TGTGCCAGCAGTTTTGGGGGGCGGACTGAAGCTTTCTTT.

V usage is TRBV6-4 and J usage is TRBJ2-2; D could derive from TRBD1 or TRBD2 (5 bases each). The CDR3 extends over 14 amino acids. Germline V gene lookup returns CDR1 MRHNA and CDR2 SNTAGT. The ends were cut back, 0 bases at V and 3 bases at J, with 5 bases in the middle. CDR3 coding DNA: TGTGCCAGCAGTGACTCGGGGGACACCGGGGAGCTGTTTTTT. This encodes CASSDSGDTGELFF.

This clonotype was counted once. The J gene is TRBJ2-1, the V gene TRBV27; 10 bases are shared with TRBD2. Unmatched junction bases numbered 5, after V lost 6 bases and J lost 9 bases. This CDR3 has 13 residues. Germline values: CDR1 MNHEY, CDR2 SMNVEV (reference sequence). The DNA of the CDR3 is TGTGCCAGCAGCTCAGCGGGGGGGCGTGAGCAGTTCTTC. As protein: CASSSAGGREQFF.

The V and J genes are TRBV28 and TRBJ2-1; D unresolved. V was shortened by 8 bases and J by 1 base, with 15 bases between the two germline ends. This CDR3 has 15 residues. CDR1 and CDR2 from the germline V gene are MDHEN and SYDVKM. The CDR3 sequence: CASGPIALSYNEQFF. The CDR3 DNA reads TGTGCCAGCGGACCAATAGCTTTATCCTACAATGAGCAGTTCTTC.

The chain carries TRBV9 and TRBJ1-6; D is unclear. In germline, CDR1 is SGDLS, CDR2 YYNGEE. The CDR3 has 16 amino acids. V lost 2 bases and J lost 0, with 9 bases in between. The CDR3 nucleotides read TGTGCCAGCAGCGTGGGAGGGAGCTCCTATAATTCACCCCTCCACTTT. As protein: CASSVGGSSYNSPLHF.